This TCR beta chain stems from a study of vaccination and CD4 T cells after COVID-19. Study-level information: Investigators stimulated cells with overlapping spike peptides drawn from SARS-CoV-2, HCoV-NL63, HCoV-OC43 and HCoV-229E. Whole-study results and caveats: Median SARS-CoV-2-reactive clonotypes rose from 21 to 38, not significantly.

Trimming stripped 6 bases from V and 0 bases from J, with 15 bases between. This CDR3 is built from 15 residues. Germline lookup yields CDR1 ENHRY and CDR2 SYGVKD. Time point specified: late sampling 161 to 241 days after vaccination in three convalescent patients. Treatment here: approximately nine-day PBMC culture with coronavirus spike peptide pools or control peptides (ViraFEST assay). As regards this clonotype: Its specificity is not known.

With the Oncomine TCR Beta short-read assay, DNA from cultured CD4+ T cells was sequenced. TCRdb processed the PCR reads anew with MiXCR; each CDR3 protein has one entry. The sample contains 20,000 to 30,000 distinct CDR3 sequences, roughly 38% of which appear only once. V and J are TRBV10-3 and TRBJ2-7, with a possible D match to TRBD1 (5 bases). Sample: CD4+ T cells from blood, cultured in vitro, taken about 7 months after SARS-CoV-2 vaccination. This clonotype was obtained from a human donor who had recovered from COVID-19. In DNA form, the CDR3 reads TGTGCCATCAGAACTGCAAGACAGAGCTCCTACGAGCAGTACTTC. Its protein product is CAIRTARQSSYEQYF.